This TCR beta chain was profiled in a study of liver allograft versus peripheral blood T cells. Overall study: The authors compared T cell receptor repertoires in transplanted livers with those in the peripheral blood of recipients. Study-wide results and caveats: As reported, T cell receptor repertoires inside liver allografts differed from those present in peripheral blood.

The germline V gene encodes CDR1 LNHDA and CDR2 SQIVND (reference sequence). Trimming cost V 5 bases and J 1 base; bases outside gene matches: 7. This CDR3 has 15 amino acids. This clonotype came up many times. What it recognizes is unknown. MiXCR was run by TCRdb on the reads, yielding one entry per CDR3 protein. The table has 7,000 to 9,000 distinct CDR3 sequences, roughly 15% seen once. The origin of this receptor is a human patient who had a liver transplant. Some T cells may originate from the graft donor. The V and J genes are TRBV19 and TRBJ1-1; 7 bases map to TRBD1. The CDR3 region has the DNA TGTGCCAGTAGTCCCAGGGGGTATTCGAACACTGAAGCTTTCTTT. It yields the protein CASSPRGYSNTEAFF.